This T cell receptor beta chain was captured by sequencing in a study of T-cell memory formation after mild COVID-19. TCRdb passed the 5' RACE reads through MiXCR, listing each CDR3 protein once. The profile shows around 370,000 distinct CDR3 sequences, roughly 21% of them singletons. This CDR3 region has 12 residues. Unmatched junction bases numbered 7, after V lost 5 bases and J lost 14 bases. This clonotype has a handful of counts. The chain carries TRBV12-3 or TRBV12-4 and TRBJ2-3; 10 nucleotides agree with TRBD1. The sample taken for sequencing was PBMCs or a T cell subset sorted from them (not recorded which). The sequence was collected from an adult woman who had mild COVID-19 (a few samples of this study predate the infection). Cell type and time point are not known. The CDR3 is CASSGDRGRLYF. The CDR3, as DNA: TGTGCCAGCAGTGGGGACAGGGGAAGGCTGTATTTT.